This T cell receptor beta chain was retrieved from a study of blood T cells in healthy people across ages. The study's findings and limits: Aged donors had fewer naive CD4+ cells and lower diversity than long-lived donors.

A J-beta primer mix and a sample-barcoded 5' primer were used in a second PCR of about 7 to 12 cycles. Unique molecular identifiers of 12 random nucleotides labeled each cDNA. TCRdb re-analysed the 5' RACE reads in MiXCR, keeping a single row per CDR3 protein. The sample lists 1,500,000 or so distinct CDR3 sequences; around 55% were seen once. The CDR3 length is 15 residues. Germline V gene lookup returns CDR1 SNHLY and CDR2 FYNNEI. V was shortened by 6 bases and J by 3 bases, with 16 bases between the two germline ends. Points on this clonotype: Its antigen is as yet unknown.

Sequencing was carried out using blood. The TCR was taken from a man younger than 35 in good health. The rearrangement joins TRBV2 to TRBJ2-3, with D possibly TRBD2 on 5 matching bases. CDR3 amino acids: CASRGRVASTDTQYF. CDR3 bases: TGTGCCAGCAGGGGAAGGGTAGCGTCAACAGATACGCAGTATTTT.